The rows below give T cell receptor beta chains drawn from one sample of a study of Graves' ophthalmopathy and Graves' hyperthyroidism. TCRdb re-called the multiplex PCR reads through MiXCR, storing one row per CDR3 protein. Of about 340,000 distinct CDR3 sequences in the sample, 17% are singletons; the top ten hold 12%. Sequences were obtained from peripheral blood. These receptor sequences come from an adult man with Graves' ophthalmopathy. The CDR3 runs from the conserved cysteine through the conserved F or W. The order of the fields is CDR3 length, V gene, D gene, J gene, clone size, CDR3 protein, CDR3 DNA. The D gene is left open where the match is weak. Part of the rows lack a size; the others show once, few, many or a class for expanded clones.

15	TRBV28	.	TRBJ1-5	many	CASSLYRFSNQPQHF	TGTGCCAGCAGTTTATACAGGTTTAGCAATCAGCCCCAGCATTTT
14	TRBV5-1	.	TRBJ1-2	many	CASSLTEPLYGYTF	TGCGCCAGCAGCTTGACGGAGCCCCTTTATGGCTACACCTTC
15	TRBV20-1	.	TRBJ2-7	.	CSAQNRRGSSYEQYF	TGCAGTGCGCAAAATCGGCGGGGTAGCTCCTACGAGCAGTACTTC
16	TRBV28	.	TRBJ1-1	.	CASSLMGEGPNTEAFF	TGTGCCAGCAGTTTAATGGGGGAGGGGCCGAACACTGAAGCTTTCTTT
15	TRBV6-5	.	TRBJ2-2	many	CASSYSRGSTGELFF	TGTGCCAGCAGTTACTCGCGTGGGAGTACCGGGGAGCTGTTTTTT
12	TRBV6-2/TRBV6-3	.	TRBJ2-5	many	CASSPKRETQYF	TGTGCCAGCAGTCCCAAAAGGGAGACCCAGTACTTC
15	TRBV4-1	.	TRBJ2-5	many	CASSQDWRGGETQYF	TGCGCCAGCAGCCAAGATTGGAGGGGGGGAGAGACCCAGTACTTC
17	TRBV6-1	.	TRBJ2-7	.	CASSSGALVVRVREQYF	TGTGCCAGCAGTAGTGGAGCCCTGGTTGTGAGGGTGAGAGAGCAGTACTTC
14	TRBV6-5	TRBD1	TRBJ2-7	many	CASSQNRGWVEQYF	TGTGCCAGCAGCCAAAACAGGGGGTGGGTCGAGCAGTACTTC
14	TRBV12-5	.	TRBJ2-5	.	CASGNDRSPETQYF	TGTGCTAGTGGCAATGACCGGTCCCCGGAGACCCAGTACTTC
15	TRBV6-5	.	TRBJ2-7	many	CASSYRPSRPYEQYF	TGTGCCAGCAGTTATAGGCCTAGCAGACCCTACGAGCAGTACTTC
12	TRBV29-1	TRBD1	TRBJ1-1	many	CSVMTGGTEAFF	TGCAGCGTCATGACAGGGGGAACTGAAGCTTTCTTT
13	TRBV28	.	TRBJ1-5	many	CTSSFYANQPQHF	TGTACCAGCAGTTTTTACGCGAATCAGCCCCAGCATTTT
14	TRBV29-1	.	TRBJ2-5	many	CSVPTAEVGETQYF	TGCAGCGTTCCCACCGCGGAAGTAGGGGAGACCCAGTACTTC
12	TRBV6-2/TRBV6-3	.	TRBJ1-1	many	CASTNNPREAFF	TGTGCCAGCACTAACAACCCCCGTGAAGCTTTCTTT
15	TRBV7-9	TRBD1	TRBJ2-5	many	CASSLVRWDRQTQYF	TGTGCCAGCAGCTTAGTCAGATGGGACAGACAGACCCAGTACTTC
15	TRBV30	TRBD2	TRBJ2-2	many	CAWTAGGPVAGELFF	TGTGCCTGGACGGCGGGAGGGCCGGTTGCCGGGGAGCTGTTTTTT
16	TRBV2	.	TRBJ2-7	many	CASTRPPGANSYEQYF	TGTGCCAGCACCCGTCCCCCAGGGGCGAACTCCTACGAGCAGTACTTC
13	TRBV20-1	TRBD1	TRBJ1-2	many	CSAGDRGFGGYTF	TGCAGTGCTGGGGACAGGGGATTTGGTGGCTACACCTTC
17	TRBV12-3/TRBV12-4	.	TRBJ2-6	many	CASSLKGSSSGANVLTF	TGTGCCAGCAGTTTAAAGGGGTCCTCTTCTGGGGCCAACGTCCTGACTTTC
16	TRBV30	TRBD2	TRBJ2-6	few	CAWSGRGGSGANVLTF	TGTGCCTGGAGTGGCCGGGGGGGCTCTGGGGCCAACGTCCTGACTTTC
15	TRBV13	.	TRBJ1-6	many	CASGLDLGGVGPLHF	TGTGCCAGCGGCTTAGACCTAGGAGGAGTAGGTCCCCTCCACTTT
14	TRBV15	.	TRBJ1-2	many	CATSGGLLNYGYTF	TGTGCCACCAGCGGGGGACTTCTTAACTATGGCTACACCTTC
14	TRBV11-2	.	TRBJ1-1	many	CASSLTNRDTEAFF	TGTGCCAGCAGCTTAACTAATAGGGACACTGAAGCTTTCTTT
12	TRBV6-4	.	TRBJ1-2	few	CATAWGTDGYTF	TGTGCCACCGCTTGGGGAACTGATGGCTACACCTTC
11	TRBV20-1	.	TRBJ2-5	many	CSARDVETQYF	TGCAGTGCTAGAGATGTTGAGACCCAGTACTTC
14	TRBV10-3	.	TRBJ1-1	many	CAISEAGSKTEAFF	TGTGCCATCAGTGAAGCGGGTTCGAAGACTGAAGCTTTCTTT
18	TRBV30	.	TRBJ1-6	many	CAWSELLGRSSYNSPLHF	TGTGCCTGGAGTGAGCTGCTTGGCCGGAGCTCCTATAATTCACCCCTCCACTTT
14	TRBV6-2/TRBV6-3	.	TRBJ1-5	many	CASNSGQLNQPQHF	TGTGCCAGCAACTCCGGACAGCTGAATCAGCCCCAGCATTTT
14	TRBV30	.	TRBJ1-6	few	CAWSGQLGDSPLHF	TGTGCCTGGAGTGGTCAGTTGGGCGATTCACCCCTCCACTTT
14	TRBV12-3/TRBV12-4	TRBD1	TRBJ1-2	many	CASSSRTGFGGYTF	TGTGCCAGCAGTTCAAGGACAGGATTTGGCGGCTACACCTTC
14	TRBV27	.	TRBJ2-7	many	CASSQRHTDDEQYF	TGTGCCAGCAGTCAACGACATACCGACGACGAGCAGTACTTC
13	TRBV27	.	TRBJ2-7	.	CASSQNNSVRRYF	TGTGCCAGCAGTCAAAACAACTCAGTTCGGCGGTACTTC
15	TRBV7-9	.	TRBJ2-7	many	CASSPRDGRSYEQYF	TGTGCCAGCAGCCCTAGGGACGGCCGCTCCTACGAGCAGTACTTC
15	TRBV6-2/TRBV6-3	.	TRBJ2-7	many	CASSSWQASSYEQYF	TGTGCCAGCAGTTCCTGGCAGGCGAGCTCCTACGAGCAGTACTTC
13	TRBV20-1	TRBD1	TRBJ1-5	many	CSARDRGRSPQHF	TGCAGTGCCCGGGACAGGGGGCGGTCGCCCCAGCATTTT
14	TRBV2	TRBD1	TRBJ1-5	many	CATRPGTDNQPQHF	TGTGCCACCCGCCCCGGGACAGACAATCAGCCCCAGCATTTT
15	TRBV4-2	.	TRBJ2-5	many	CASSRSLGQQETQYF	TGTGCCAGCAGCCGTAGCTTAGGACAACAAGAGACCCAGTACTTC
16	TRBV6-1	.	TRBJ1-5	many	CASSEGGLLGYQPQHF	TGTGCCAGCAGTGAAGGGGGTCTGTTGGGGTATCAGCCCCAGCATTTT
13	TRBV20-1	.	TRBJ2-7	many	CSARLGGIHEQYF	TGCAGTGCTAGGTTAGGGGGTATCCATGAGCAGTACTTC
13	TRBV20-1	.	TRBJ2-5	many	CSASAGIQETQYF	TGCAGTGCTAGTGCAGGGATCCAAGAGACCCAGTACTTC
14	TRBV30	.	TRBJ1-1	many	CAWSTGRRGTEAFF	TGTGCCTGGAGTACAGGGAGAAGGGGGACTGAAGCTTTCTTT
16	TRBV18	TRBD2	TRBJ2-7	many	CASSPGLAGGPYEQYF	TGTGCCAGCTCACCGGGACTAGCGGGAGGGCCTTACGAGCAGTACTTC
15	TRBV28	TRBD1	TRBJ1-6	many	CASRTGRDYNSPLHF	TGTGCCAGCAGGACAGGGCGGGATTATAATTCACCCCTCCACTTT
18	TRBV4-2	.	TRBJ2-5	many	CASSPGLKLQGYKETQYF	TGTGCCAGCAGCCCCGGACTTAAACTTCAGGGATACAAAGAGACCCAGTACTTC
13	TRBV20-1	TRBD2	TRBJ2-7	many	CSARWEGSYEQYF	TGCAGTGCTAGGTGGGAGGGCTCCTACGAGCAGTACTTC
14	TRBV20-1	.	TRBJ1-5	many	CSAHSRAGNQPQHF	TGCAGTGCTCACTCAAGGGCCGGCAATCAGCCCCAGCATTTT
13	TRBV4-1	.	TRBJ1-5	many	CASSQDGYQPQHF	TGCGCCAGCAGCCAAGACGGGTATCAGCCCCAGCATTTT
10	TRBV19	.	TRBJ2-7	many	CASAPYEQYF	TGTGCCAGCGCCCCCTACGAGCAGTACTTC
14	TRBV30	.	TRBJ1-5	many	CAWRDTGSNQPQHF	TGTGCCTGGAGGGACACCGGTAGCAATCAGCCCCAGCATTTT
16	TRBV24-1	TRBD1	TRBJ2-7	many	CATSDRPGQGIHEQYF	TGTGCCACCAGTGACCGTCCGGGACAGGGGATCCACGAGCAGTACTTC
14	TRBV10-3	TRBD2	TRBJ2-7	once	CAISAGTSGIEQYF	TGTGCCATCAGTGCCGGGACTAGCGGGATTGAGCAGTACTTC
15	TRBV7-2	.	TRBJ1-1	many	CASSKAGVRGTEAFF	TGTGCCAGCAGCAAAGCTGGGGTAAGAGGGACTGAAGCTTTCTTT
13	TRBV20-1	.	TRBJ2-7	.	CSAREGGAYEQYF	TGCAGTGCTAGAGAGGGCGGGGCCTACGAGCAGTACTTC
16	TRBV6-4	.	TRBJ2-7	many	CASSNSFRVTNHEQYF	TGTGCCAGCAGTAATTCGTTCCGGGTCACTAACCACGAGCAGTACTTC
15	TRBV4-3	.	TRBJ1-6	many	CASSQSGGSGSPLHF	TGCGCCAGCAGCCAATCTGGGGGTTCCGGTTCACCCCTCCACTTT
15	TRBV6-5	TRBD1	TRBJ1-2	.	CASSYSRDSLDGYTF	TGTGCCAGCAGTTATTCCCGGGACAGCCTCGATGGCTACACCTTC
12	TRBV2	.	TRBJ1-1	many	CASSTRQAEAFF	TGTGCCAGCAGTACCCGACAGGCTGAAGCTTTCTTT
15	TRBV18	TRBD1	TRBJ1-5	few	CASSPRTGGPQPQHF	TGTGCCAGCTCACCTCGTACAGGGGGCCCTCAGCCCCAGCATTTT
15	TRBV11-2	TRBD1	TRBJ1-5	many	CASSLETGGNQPQHF	TGTGCCAGCAGCTTAGAGACAGGGGGTAATCAGCCCCAGCATTTT